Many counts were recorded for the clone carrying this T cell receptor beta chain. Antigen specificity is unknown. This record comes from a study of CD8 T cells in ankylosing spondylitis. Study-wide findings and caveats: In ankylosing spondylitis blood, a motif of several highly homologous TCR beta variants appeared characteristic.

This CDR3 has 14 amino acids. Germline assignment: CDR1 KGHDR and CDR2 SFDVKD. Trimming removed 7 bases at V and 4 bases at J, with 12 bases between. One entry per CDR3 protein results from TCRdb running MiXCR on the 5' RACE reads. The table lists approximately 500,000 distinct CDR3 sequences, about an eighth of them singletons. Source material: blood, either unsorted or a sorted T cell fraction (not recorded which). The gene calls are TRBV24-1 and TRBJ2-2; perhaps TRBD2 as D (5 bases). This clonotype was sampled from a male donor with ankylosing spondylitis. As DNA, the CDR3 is TGTGCCACCAGACCGATGGGAGCCACCGGGGAGCTGTTTTTT. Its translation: CATRPMGATGELFF.